This TCR beta chain comes out of a study of blood T cell repertoires in COVID-19. In the study overall: Sites in the United States, Italy and Spain provided acute and convalescent COVID-19 samples. T cells, B-cell-depleted T cells, or PBMCs supplied cDNA or gDNA.

The CDR3 length is 15 residues. Between the trimmed V and J ends, which lost 3 bases and 0 bases, there was a span of 12 bases. Germline V gene sequence: CDR1 GTSNPN, CDR2 SVGIG (reference sequence). In the authors' workflow: Nucleated cell counts were estimated from reference gene primer amplification. Profiling relied on immunoSEQ multiplex PCR, and the TCRdb table lists in-frame clones only, not all of them. D and trimming come from the DNA, and the V and J calls and clone size come from that table. The sample records around 130,000 clones, roughly four fifths being singletons. The rearrangement links TRBV30 to TRBJ1-5, with D possibly matching TRBD1 (5 bases). Material for sequencing was peripheral blood. The clonotype comes from a human donor in a cohort sampled during active COVID-19. The CDR3 bases are TGTGCCTGGAGGCGGGGGGACTATAGCAATCAGCCCCAGCATTTT. This sequence encodes CAWRRGDYSNQPQHF.